This T cell receptor beta chain was identified in a study of blood T cell repertoires in COVID-19. Overall study context: Samples came from the United States, Italy and Spain, spanning acute and convalescent COVID-19. PBMCs, B-cell-depleted T cells, or T cells were the source of the cDNA or gDNA that made up the material.

Trimming stripped 0 bases from V and 3 bases from J, with 15 bases between. The CDR3 totals 16 residues. The germline CDR1 and CDR2 sequences are MNHEY and SVGAGI. This table comes from immunoSEQ multiplex PCR, and its TCRdb copy is limited to in-frame clones, with some not included. Of approximately 260,000 clones detected, roughly nine tenths appear once; the ten largest clones hold less than 2.5%. The chain employs TRBV6-5 and TRBJ2-7, with a weak D call TRBD2 (5 bases). Sequenced: peripheral blood. The clonotype comes from a man in his fifties or sixties with acute or convalescent COVID-19. CDR3 residues: CASSYSMGAGNYEQYF. DNA of the CDR3: TGTGCCAGCAGTTACTCGATGGGTGCGGGTAACTACGAGCAGTACTTC.